Below, 29 T cell receptor beta chains from the same sample are listed, as sequenced in a study of identical twins (dated by TCRdb to 2016 to 2017). To prepare the library, 5' RACE was applied. The data were produced on an Illumina HiSeq 2000. TCRdb itself trimmed the public reads at Q25 with fastp, ran MiXCR and retained productive beta chains. Rows are unified per CDR3 protein, each entry keeping the most common DNA and genes. The sample has a few hundred thousand distinct CDR3 sequences on record, roughly 18% of them singletons. The ten largest account for 12% of the sample. Sequences were obtained from naive T cells sorted from blood. The cell subset or site label, as the study defines it: cells isolated with a human naive T-cell isolation kit. The receptors come from a man aged 45-65 years in good health.

This clonotype has only a few counts. The chain is built from TRBV20-1 and TRBJ2-5; D may be TRBD2 (6 bases). The germline V and J ends were trimmed by 6 bases and 6 bases, with 14 bases remaining between them. This CDR3 has 12 amino acids. Per germline, CDR1 DFQATT and CDR2 SNEGSKA (reference sequence). This CDR3 is CSALTRLQTQYF. The CDR3 nucleotides read TGCAGTGCCCTGACTAGACTGCAGACCCAGTACTTC.

In this sample, this clonotype turned up a few times. The chain carries TRBV29-1 and TRBJ2-7; no reliable D call. The V end was cut by 4 bases, the J end by 3 bases, with 10 bases between. Germline CDR1 reads SQVTM; CDR2 reads ANQGSEA. The CDR3 loop spans 12 amino acids. The CDR3 here is CSVVSGYYEQYF. The CDR3, as DNA: TGCAGCGTTGTCTCCGGGTACTACGAGCAGTACTTC.

This clonotype has a count of ten or more. V gene TRBV5-6 combines with J gene TRBJ2-5; 8 nucleotides align to TRBD1. CDR3 length: 19 residues. J lost 5 bases, V lost 1 base, and 19 bases had no gene match. CDR1 and CDR2 (germline): SGHDT, YYEEEE. In nucleotides, the CDR3 is TGTGCCAGCAGCTTGATCAGGGGGCGACGTCGAGGGAGGATCGAGACCCAGTACTTC. This translates into CASSLIRGRRRGRIETQYF.

Notes on this clonotype: A read error may account for a junction end that differs from germline. J is TRBJ2-7 and V is TRBV28, with 9 bases identical to TRBD1. CDR1 is MDHEN and CDR2 is SYDVKM in the germline V gene. CDR3 size: 16 residues. The CDR3: CASSNHAGTGSLEQYF. DNA for the CDR3: TGCGCCAGCAGTAACCACGCCGGGACAGGGTCCTTGGAGCAGTACTTC.

V is TRBV4-2 and J is TRBJ1-6; 11 bases map to TRBD1. Germline V lookup: CDR1 LGHNA, CDR2 YNFKEQ. The CDR3 spans 17 residues. The V gene end was trimmed by 0 bases and the J gene end by 6 bases; junction bases not matched to a gene: 4. For the CDR3, the DNA is TGTGCCAGCAGCCAAGATCGGGACAGGGGGGTTAATTCACCCCTCCACTTT. Translating it yields CASSQDRDRGVNSPLHF.

This clonotype has ten or more counts. This rearrangement joins TRBV29-1 to TRBJ2-7; TRBD1 aligns across 10 bases. There are 16 residues in the CDR3. The germline V gene has CDR1 SQVTM and CDR2 ANQGSEA. V was clipped by 0 bases and J by 3 bases; unmatched bases: 8. CDR3 in amino acids: CSVEDLGQGGGYEQYF. The CDR3 DNA is TGCAGCGTTGAAGATCTAGGACAGGGGGGAGGCTACGAGCAGTACTTC.

This clonotype was detected many times. This sequence joins TRBV4-2 and TRBJ1-2; TRBD1 agrees at 9 bases. CDR3 length: 16 residues. With 4 bases clipped from V and 7 bases from J, the junction kept 13 bases outside the gene matches. Germline V gene sequence: CDR1 LGHNA, CDR2 YNFKEQ. The CDR3 DNA reads as TGTGCCAGCAGCCGGTCTGGACAGGGGTCCGCGGCTGGCTACACCTTC. Its translation: CASSRSGQGSAAGYTF.

This clonotype has just a few counts. The chain carries TRBV7-3 and TRBJ2-1; tentative D call: TRBD2 (6 bases). Germline lookup yields CDR1 SGHTA and CDR2 FQGTGA. Trimming took off 1 base at V and 7 bases at J, with 14 bases between the two ends. The CDR3 is 15 residues long. The CDR3, as DNA: TGTGCCAGCAGCTTAAGCGGGACCAACCCGAATGAGCAGTTCTTC. It codes for CASSLSGTNPNEQFF.

This clonotype turned up a few times. This chain uses TRBV20-1 with TRBJ1-2; TRBD1 aligns across 11 bases. In germline, CDR1 is DFQATT, CDR2 SNEGSKA (reference sequence). The junction had 1 base not matched to a gene; V was cut back by 2 bases and J by 2 bases. CDR3 length: 14 amino acids. CDR3 sequence: CSARRTGGNYGYTF. The DNA of the CDR3 is TGCAGTGCTAGAAGGACAGGGGGCAACTATGGCTACACCTTC.

The chain is built from TRBV5-4 and TRBJ1-6; D is unresolved. CDR1 is SGHNT, CDR2 YYREEE, per germline (reference sequence). Trimming cost V 4 bases and J 0 bases, with 11 bases left between them. The CDR3 is made up of 16 amino acids. DNA for the CDR3: TGTGCCAGCAGCACGACTGCGAGCTCCTATAATTCACCCCTCCACTTT. Amino acids: CASSTTASSYNSPLHF.

In its sample, this clonotype was seen a few times. The V gene is TRBV12-3 or TRBV12-4, the J gene TRBJ2-3; no reliable D call. Trimming pared 6 bases from V and 0 bases from J, leaving 13 bases between. The CDR3 has 15 amino acids. CDR3 coding DNA: TGTGCCAGCAGCCCTCAGAGATCTAGCACAGATACGCAGTATTTT. This sequence encodes CASSPQRSSTDTQYF.

This clonotype was observed many times. This rearrangement joins TRBV5-1 to TRBJ2-2; D is perhaps TRBD1 (5 bases). The germline CDR1 and CDR2 sequences are SGHRS and YFSETQ. The length of the CDR3 is 15 residues. The germline V and J ends were trimmed by 4 bases and 2 bases, with 12 bases remaining between them. CDR3 DNA: TGCGCCAGCAGCCGCCAGGGATTTAACACCGGGGAGCTGTTTTTT. It is translated as CASSRQGFNTGELFF. The entire variable domain, with the rest obtained from reference TRBV5-1 and TRBJ2-2, is as follows: KAGVTQTPRYLIKTRGQQVTLSCSPISGHRSVSWYQQTPGQGLQFLFEYFSETQRNKGNFPGRFSGRQFSNSRSEMNVSTLELGDSALYLCASSRQGFNTGELFFGEGSRLTVL.

In this sample, this clonotype turned up many times. The genes are TRBV29-1 and TRBJ2-5, with D possibly being TRBD2 (5 bases). With 0 bases removed from V and 4 bases from J, the gap between germline ends came to 9 bases. The V gene's germline CDR1 is SQVTM and CDR2 ANQGSEA. The CDR3 loop spans 13 amino acids. This chain's CDR3 is CSVEEVGRETQYF. CDR3 DNA sequence: TGCAGCGTTGAAGAAGTAGGGAGAGAGACCCAGTACTTC.

This clonotype appeared many times. J is TRBJ2-3 and V is TRBV24-1, with D perhaps TRBD1 (5 bases). Deletions cut 4 bases from V and 7 bases from J, with 11 bases between. From germline, CDR1 is KGHDR and CDR2 SFDVKD. The CDR3 loop spans 13 amino acids. The CDR3, as DNA: TGTGCCACCAGTGAGACAGTGGGCAATACGCAGTATTTT. Encoded protein: CATSETVGNTQYF.

This clonotype was seen many times. The chain joins TRBV4-1 to TRBJ2-7, with 11 bases fitting TRBD1. Germline V gene lookup returns CDR1 MGHRA and CDR2 YSYEKL. There are 15 residues in the CDR3. V trimming: 4 bases; J trimming: 4 bases; junction bases outside the gene matches: 6. In nucleotides, the CDR3 is TGCGCCAGCAGCCGGACAGGGGGCATGGGGTACGAGCAGTACTTC. This codes for CASSRTGGMGYEQYF.

This clonotype appeared many times. This sequence joins TRBV25-1 and TRBJ2-5; tentatively, D is TRBD2 (6 bases). The V end was cut by 4 bases, the J end by 5 bases, with 17 bases between. CDR3 size: 15 residues. Germline CDR1 reads MGHDK; CDR2 reads SYGVNS. CDR3 DNA: TGTGCCAGCAGTGCCCGTAATAAGGCGGGGGAGACCCAGTACTTC. This encodes CASSARNKAGETQYF.

This clonotype was observed many times. The chain links TRBV10-3 to TRBJ1-1; D is ambiguous. This CDR3 region has 15 residues. Germline V CDR1 and CDR2: ENHRY, SYGVKD. V was shortened by 6 bases and J by 2 bases, with 16 bases between the two germline ends. The CDR3 region has the DNA TGTGCCATCAGCAAGGAGCCGAACCAAAACACTGAAGCTTTCTTT. Its translation: CAISKEPNQNTEAFF.

This clonotype was seen a few times. This chain joins TRBV5-1 and TRBJ1-1; 7 bases align to TRBD1. Trimming cost V 3 bases and J 1 base; bases outside gene matches: 3. Per germline, CDR1 SGHRS and CDR2 YFSETQ. This CDR3 has 14 amino acids. For the CDR3, the DNA is TGCGCCAGCAGCTCGGGACAGACGAACACTGAAGCTTTCTTT. It is translated as CASSSGQTNTEAFF.

The V and J genes are TRBV29-1 and TRBJ2-5; 12 bases are shared with TRBD2. The CDR3 sequence is 14 residues long. V lost 7 bases, J lost 4 bases, and 7 bases stayed unmatched. Germline V gene sequence: CDR1 SQVTM, CDR2 ANQGSEA. The CDR3 spells CSARLAGVLETQYF. CDR3 in DNA: TGCAGCGCTCGACTAGCGGGAGTCTTAGAGACCCAGTACTTC.

This chain joins TRBV12-3 or TRBV12-4 and TRBJ2-6; D call uncertain. Trimming took off 6 bases at V and 0 bases at J, with 21 bases between the two ends. This CDR3 has 19 amino acids. The CDR3 reads CASSPDLRVSSSGANVLTF. In DNA form, the CDR3 reads TGTGCCAGCAGCCCCGATTTAAGGGTATCTAGCTCTGGGGCCAACGTCCTGACTTTC.

This clonotype was seen repeatedly, ten times or more. The chain recombines TRBV6-2 or TRBV6-3 with TRBJ1-1, with D possibly matching TRBD1 (5 bases). CDR1 is MNHEY and CDR2 is SVGEGT in the germline V gene. V dropped 0 bases and J dropped 6 bases, with 11 bases sitting between them. The CDR3 has 14 residues. The CDR3 here is CASSYSRDRSEAFF. The CDR3 DNA is TGTGCCAGCAGTTACTCCCGGGACCGGTCTGAAGCTTTCTTT.

The rearrangement links TRBV28 to TRBJ1-3, with D possibly TRBD1 on 5 matching bases. The CDR3 has 16 amino acids. Trimming cost V 3 bases and J 3 bases, with 15 bases left between them. Germline CDR1 reads MDHEN; CDR2 reads SYDVKM. CDR3 nucleotides: TGTGCCAGCAGTTTTTCCAGGACACCGGATGGAAACACCATATATTTT. It translates to CASSFSRTPDGNTIYF.

This clonotype has ten or more counts. V gene TRBV7-6 combines with J gene TRBJ2-7; 10 bases fit TRBD2. The V segment lost 5 bases and the J segment 2 bases; nucleotides outside the gene matches: 6. Germline loops: CDR1 SGHVS, CDR2 FNYEAQ. The CDR3 length is 15 residues. This CDR3 reads CASSPGTSGTYEQYF. The DNA for the CDR3 is TGTGCCAGCAGCCCCGGAACTAGCGGGACCTACGAGCAGTACTTC. The full variable domain, in which reference TRBV7-6 and TRBJ2-7 provide the parts outside the CDR3, is GAGVSQSPRYKVTKRGQDVALRCDPISGHVSLYWYRQALGQGPEFLTYFNYEAQQDKSGLPNDRFSAERPEGSISTLTIQRTEQRDSAMYRCASSPGTSGTYEQYFGPGTRLTVT.

The chain has TRBV7-8 and TRBJ1-3, with 10 bases that match TRBD1. V dropped 5 bases and J dropped 7; count of bases not matched to a gene: 8. Germline V gene lookup returns CDR1 SGHVS and CDR2 FQNEAQ. The CDR3 totals 15 residues. CDR3 coding DNA: TGTGCCAGCAGCGAGGGACAGGGGTCGGGGAACACCATATATTTT. Protein: CASSEGQGSGNTIYF.

This clonotype was observed many times. The V and J genes are TRBV29-1 and TRBJ2-1, with TRBD2 identical over 9 bases. Looked up from germline, CDR1 is SQVTM and CDR2 is ANQGSEA. The CDR3 contains 15 residues. Trimming removed 0 bases from V and 4 bases from J; junction bases left unmatched: 4. The CDR3 protein is CSVEDPSGTYNEQFF. The CDR3 DNA reads as TGCAGCGTTGAAGATCCTAGCGGGACTTACAATGAGCAGTTCTTC.

This chain connects TRBV6-1 to TRBJ2-7, with D possibly matching TRBD1 (6 bases). Per germline, CDR1 MNHNS and CDR2 SASEGT. This CDR3 is 15 amino acids long. The germline V and J ends were trimmed by 4 bases and 5 bases, with 18 bases remaining between them. The CDR3: CASSAREGGRDEQYF. For the CDR3, the DNA is TGTGCCAGCAGTGCCAGGGAAGGGGGTCGAGACGAGCAGTACTTC.

The rearrangement links TRBV20-1 to TRBJ2-2; the D gene is possibly TRBD1 (6 bases). The CDR3 totals 15 residues. CDR1 and CDR2 (germline): DFQATT, SNEGSKA (reference sequence). The V gene lost 4 bases and the J gene lost 0 bases, with 12 bases spanning the gap. The CDR3 DNA sequence: TGCAGTGCTATACGGGCAGGGGCGAACACCGGGGAGCTGTTTTTT. Protein sequence: CSAIRAGANTGELFF.

The chain has TRBV9 and TRBJ2-2, with 8 bases identical to TRBD2. CDR1 SGDLS and CDR2 YYNGEE come from the germline V gene. The J segment lost 6 bases and the V segment lost 4 bases, leaving 2 bases of the junction unmatched. The CDR3 runs to 13 residues. CDR3 DNA: TGTGCCAGCAGCCCAGCGGGGGCCGGGGAGCTGTTTTTT. This codes for CASSPAGAGELFF.

The sample holds many counts of this clonotype. The V gene is TRBV5-1, the J gene TRBJ2-3; 9 bases are shared with TRBD2. The CDR3 runs 16 residues. V lost 4 bases, J lost 4 bases, and 10 bases stayed unmatched. Germline V CDR1 and CDR2: SGHRS, YFSETQ. In nucleotides, the CDR3 is TGCGCCAGCAGCCCCAATAGCGGGAGACGGGCAGATACGCAGTATTTT. Protein product: CASSPNSGRRADTQYF.